This T cell receptor (beta chain) was obtained from a study of regulatory T cells in long-lasting Graves disease. General study results and limits: The TCR repertoire of persistent Graves' patients was less diverse than that of newly diagnosed ones. Segments TRBV28, TRBJ1-2 and TRBJ2-5 showed preferential usage in persistent disease.

Specified time point: persistent/refractory GD, antithyroid drugs over 5 years with positive TRAb. The TCR library was prepared using RNA isolated from PBMCs. By American Thyroid Association guidelines, Graves' disease was diagnosed in the cohort. Staff took roughly 9.1 milliliters of peripheral blood and put it into EDTA tubes. iRepertoire HTBI primers and Arm-PCR of CDR3 regions built TCR beta libraries. Each CDR3 protein gets one entry after TCRdb re-called the multiplex PCR reads with MiXCR. The sample yields about 430,000 distinct CDR3 sequences, roughly a fifth seen once. This clonotype was seen a handful of times. Antigen specificity is unknown. The CDR3 sequence is 15 residues long. V was shortened by 3 bases and J by 3 bases, with 15 bases between the two germline ends. Germline assignment: CDR1 LNHDA and CDR2 SQIVND (reference sequence).

The sequenced sample was peripheral blood mononuclear cells (PBMCs), obtained when the disease was refractory, from a patient treated with antithyroid drugs. This clonotype was sampled from a female donor with Graves disease. The chain combines TRBV19 with TRBJ2-7; D may be TRBD2 (7 bases). The CDR3, as DNA: TGTGCCAGTAGTATGATGGGGGGGCGTCTCTACGAGCAGTACTTC. Amino acids: CASSMMGGRLYEQYF.